This is a list of T cell receptor beta chains from one sample in a study of blood T cells in healthy people across ages. TCRdb recomputed calls from the 5' RACE reads with MiXCR, one row per CDR3 protein. The data hold a few hundred thousand distinct CDR3 sequences, with roughly a quarter observed a single time. The sequenced sample consisted of blood. The receptors shown here come from a woman in her sixties or seventies in good health. Both conserved end residues are part of each CDR3. The D gene is left open where the match is weak. Part of the rows lack a size; the others show once, few, many or a class for expanded clones.

J | size | length | V | D | CDR3 | DNA
TRBJ2-1 | few | 17 | TRBV5-6 | - | CAGSNRGRGRSYNEQFF | TGTGCCGGCAGCAACCGAGGTCGGGGACGCTCCTACAATGAGCAGTTCTTC
TRBJ2-5 | - | 15 | TRBV29-1 | TRBD1 | CSVDFRDRGRETQYF | TGCAGCGTCGATTTTCGGGACAGGGGGCGGGAGACCCAGTACTTC
TRBJ1-6 | - | 15 | TRBV7-3 | - | CASSFQGLGASPLHF | TGTGCCAGCAGCTTCCAAGGACTCGGGGCATCACCCCTCCACTTT
TRBJ2-5 | - | 16 | TRBV12-3/TRBV12-4 | TRBD2 | CASSQSSGGYWETQYF | TGTGCCAGCAGCCAATCTAGCGGGGGGTATTGGGAGACCCAGTACTTC
TRBJ1-6 | few | 14 | TRBV20-1 | - | CSAHRPNTDSPLHF | TGCAGTGCCCATAGACCTAATACGGATTCACCCCTCCACTTT
TRBJ2-3 | few | 14 | TRBV6-1 | - | CASSERDIIDTQYF | TGTGCCAGCAGTGAACGGGACATCATCGATACGCAGTATTTT
TRBJ1-3 | few | 13 | TRBV30 | - | CAWKENSGNTIYF | TGTGCCTGGAAGGAAAACTCTGGAAACACCATATATTTT
TRBJ2-7 | - | 12 | TRBV2 | TRBD1 | CASSARQGKQYF | TGTGCCAGCAGTGCCCGACAGGGAAAGCAGTACTTC
TRBJ2-7 | - | 15 | TRBV6-1 | - | CASVYRRGILQEQYF | TGTGCCAGCGTATATCGGCGGGGAATTCTTCAGGAGCAGTACTTC
TRBJ1-4 | - | 14 | TRBV7-2 | - | CASSPMGRVEKLFF | TGTGCCAGCAGCCCGATGGGACGGGTTGAAAAACTGTTTTTT
TRBJ2-2 | - | 13 | TRBV7-2 | - | CASSLGGFGELFF | TGTGCCAGCAGCTTAGGAGGGTTCGGGGAGCTGTTTTTT
TRBJ2-5 | - | 15 | TRBV12-3/TRBV12-4 | - | CASSLGQTEGETQYF | TGTGCCAGCAGTTTAGGGCAGACCGAGGGGGAGACCCAGTACTTC
TRBJ2-7 | - | 14 | TRBV20-1 | TRBD1 | CSAEDRQGAYEQYF | TGCAGTGCAGAGGATCGACAGGGAGCCTACGAGCAGTACTTC
TRBJ2-7 | many | 12 | TRBV7-2 | TRBD1 | CASRQGSYEQYF | TGTGCCAGTCGACAGGGATCCTACGAGCAGTACTTC
TRBJ2-3 | few | 13 | TRBV6-5 | TRBD1 | CASRYRGKDTQYF | TGTGCCAGCAGGTACAGGGGGAAAGATACGCAGTATTTT
TRBJ1-6 | few | 15 | TRBV6-5 | - | CASSPEGSYNSPLHF | TGTGCCAGCAGCCCGGAGGGCTCCTATAATTCACCCCTCCACTTT
TRBJ1-2 | few | 15 | TRBV3-1 | - | CASSFPDRANYGYAF | TGTGCCAGCAGCTTTCCGGACAGAGCTAACTATGGCTACGCCTTC
TRBJ2-1 | - | 15 | TRBV3-1 | TRBD2 | CASSQRGGGNNEQFF | TGTGCCAGCAGCCAAAGGGGCGGGGGGAACAATGAGCAGTTCTTC
TRBJ1-1 | few | 14 | TRBV5-1 | - | CASSLGPGGTEAFF | TGCGCCAGCAGCTTGGGACCTGGGGGGACTGAAGCTTTCTTT
TRBJ1-5 | - | 12 | TRBV12-3/TRBV12-4 | - | CASREGSQPQHF | TGTGCAAGCAGGGAGGGCTCTCAGCCCCAGCATTTT
TRBJ2-3 | - | 14 | TRBV10-3 | - | CAISQTSGADTQYF | TGTGCCATCAGCCAGACCTCGGGGGCAGATACGCAGTATTTT
TRBJ1-4 | many | 14 | TRBV20-1 | TRBD1 | CSAARQGVDEKLFF | TGCAGTGCTGCCAGGCAGGGGGTCGATGAAAAACTGTTTTTT
TRBJ1-1 | few | 12 | TRBV20-1 | - | CSVGRVGTEAFF | TGCAGTGTTGGGAGGGTTGGCACTGAAGCTTTCTTT
TRBJ2-7 | - | 13 | TRBV6-5 | - | CASREIDSYEQYF | TGTGCCAGCAGGGAGATTGACAGCTACGAGCAGTACTTC
TRBJ2-5 | - | 13 | TRBV18 | - | CANSLYREETQYF | TGTGCCAACTCACTTTACAGGGAAGAGACCCAGTACTTC
TRBJ1-5 | - | 14 | TRBV5-1 | TRBD1 | CASSLGTEDQPQHF | TGCGCCAGCAGCTTAGGGACAGAGGATCAGCCCCAGCATTTT
TRBJ2-5 | - | 15 | TRBV7-2 | - | CASSLVGLNQETQYF | TGTGCCAGCAGCCTAGTTGGCTTGAACCAAGAGACCCAGTACTTC